This is a list of T cell receptor beta chains from one sample in a study of blood T cell repertoires in COVID-19. Assay used: immunoSEQ multiplex PCR; TCRdb lists only in-frame clones, some missing. There are under 95,000 clones in the sample; more than 65% occur only once, and approximately 12% lies in the top ten. The sample taken for sequencing was peripheral blood. The origin of the receptors is a man between 50 and 59 years old with acute or convalescent COVID-19. The CDR3 runs from the conserved cysteine through the conserved F or W. The order of the fields is J gene, CDR3 length, clone size, V gene, D gene, CDR3 protein, CDR3 DNA. A D gene is named only where the DNA matches it firmly. Rows give clone size only sometimes, using once, few, many, or a class for an expanded clone.

TRBJ2-3	15	.	TRBV6-5	TRBD2	CASSRGTSLPDTQYF	TGTGCCAGCAGTAGGGGGACTAGCCTCCCAGATACGCAGTATTTT
TRBJ1-2	12	.	TRBV30	TRBD1	CAWTGTGGGYTF	TGTGCCTGGACCGGGACAGGGGGAGGCTACACCTTC
TRBJ1-4	15	.	TRBV7-6	.	CASRSGQVPNEKLFF	TGTGCCAGCAGGTCCGGTCAAGTCCCCAATGAAAAACTGTTTTTT
TRBJ2-7	16	.	TRBV4-3	.	CASSQARGPASSSQYF	TGCGCCAGCAGCCAAGCGCGGGGCCCGGCTAGCTCGTCGCAGTACTTC
TRBJ1-2	14	once	TRBV28	.	CASSPRGRGYGYTF	TGTGCCAGCAGTCCCCGGGGGAGGGGCTATGGCTACACCTTC
TRBJ2-2	18	.	TRBV28	TRBD2	CAALGRLAGGPNTGELFF	TGTGCCGCATTGGGAAGGCTAGCGGGAGGTCCGAACACCGGGGAGCTGTTTTTT
TRBJ1-5	15	.	TRBV25-1	.	CASSEEGASNQPQHF	TGTGCCAGCAGTGAGGAAGGGGCCAGCAATCAGCCCCAGCATTTT
TRBJ1-5	15	.	TRBV27	.	CASSLGGRSNQPQHF	TGTGCCAGCAGTTTAGGGGGCCGTAGCAATCAGCCCCAGCATTTT
TRBJ2-7	14	.	TRBV6-5	.	CASSYSQGFYEQYF	TGTGCCAGCAGTTACTCCCAGGGATTCTACGAGCAGTACTTC
TRBJ2-3	16	.	TRBV4-1	TRBD1	CASSQIRTGDTDTQYF	TGCGCCAGCAGCCAAATTAGGACAGGAGACACAGATACGCAGTATTTT
TRBJ1-2	9	.	TRBV9	.	CASGAGYTF	TGTGCCAGCGGGGCAGGCTACACCTTC
TRBJ1-2	15	.	TRBV7-2	TRBD1	CASSPPGQGDYGYTF	TGTGCCAGCAGCCCTCCGGGCCAGGGGGACTATGGCTACACCTTC
TRBJ1-3	15	.	TRBV15	.	CATSRDTGSGNTIYF	TGTGCCACCAGCAGAGATACCGGCTCTGGAAACACCATATATTTT
TRBJ1-5	14	.	TRBV28	TRBD1	CASSSRTGTQPQHF	TGTGCCAGCAGTTCCCGGACAGGGACTCAGCCCCAGCATTTT
TRBJ2-1	15	once	TRBV15	.	CATSKLAGAYNEQFF	TGTGCCACCAGCAAACTCGCGGGCGCCTACAATGAGCAGTTCTTC
TRBJ1-3	14	once	TRBV7-9	.	CASSFGQGGNTIYF	TGTGCCAGCAGCTTCGGCCAGGGAGGAAACACCATATATTTT
TRBJ1-5	14	.	TRBV5-1	.	CASSLESGNQPQHF	TGCGCCAGCAGCTTGGAGAGTGGCAATCAGCCCCAGCATTTT
TRBJ2-5	16	few	TRBV19	TRBD2	CASSSIPSGGAETQYF	TGTGCCAGTAGTTCGATTCCGTCGGGGGGTGCGGAGACCCAGTACTTC
TRBJ1-2	17	few	TRBV2	TRBD1	CASSEFSSPGTDYGYTF	TGTGCCAGCAGTGAATTCTCGTCTCCCGGGACAGACTATGGCTACACCTTC
TRBJ2-7	13	.	TRBV6-5	.	CASSYFEGYEQYF	TGTGCCAGCAGTTACTTTGAGGGCTACGAGCAGTACTTC
TRBJ2-7	15	.	TRBV27	.	CASSLRLTASYEQYF	TGTGCCAGCAGTTTACGCCTGACAGCGTCCTACGAGCAGTACTTC
TRBJ1-1	13	.	TRBV27	.	CASSLGAETEAFF	TGTGCCAGCAGTTTGGGCGCAGAGACCGAAGCTTTCTTT
TRBJ1-6	14	.	TRBV7-9	.	CASSFMTDNSPLHF	TGTGCCAGCAGCTTCATGACAGATAATTCACCCCTCCACTTT
TRBJ1-4	15	.	TRBV7-2	.	CASSRGGGTNEKLFF	TGTGCCAGCAGCCGGGGCGGGGGCACTAATGAAAAACTGTTTTTT
TRBJ2-2	14	.	TRBV7-2	TRBD1	CASSPRGRTGELFF	TGTGCCAGCAGCCCCAGGGGGCGTACCGGGGAGCTGTTTTTT
TRBJ1-4	16	.	TRBV4-2	TRBD1	CASRELRDRVNEKLFF	TGTGCCAGCAGGGAGCTTCGGGACAGGGTTAACGAAAAACTGTTTTTT
TRBJ1-2	14	few	TRBV9	.	CASSSGWSADGYTF	TGTGCCAGCAGCTCGGGGTGGAGTGCGGATGGCTACACCTTC
TRBJ1-1	13	.	TRBV19	.	CASIDGMNTEAFF	TGTGCCAGTATCGACGGGATGAACACTGAAGCTTTCTTT
TRBJ2-7	13	few	TRBV6-2/TRBV6-3	.	CASRPPGAYEQYF	TGTGCCAGCAGACCTCCAGGGGCCTACGAGCAGTACTTC
TRBJ1-4	13	few	TRBV2	TRBD1	CATGGQGNEKLFF	TGTGCCACCGGGGGACAGGGGAATGAAAAACTGTTTTTT
TRBJ1-1	13	.	TRBV7-2	.	CASSYGGNTEAFF	TGTGCCAGCAGCTATGGAGGGAACACTGAAGCTTTCTTT
TRBJ2-7	14	.	TRBV7-8	.	CASSLETLAYEQYF	TGTGCCAGCAGCTTAGAGACCCTAGCCTACGAGCAGTACTTC
TRBJ2-7	16	.	TRBV4-3	.	CASSQDKTGHSYEQYF	TGCGCCAGCAGCCAAGACAAAACAGGGCACTCCTACGAGCAGTACTTC
TRBJ2-1	15	.	TRBV27	TRBD2	CASSYSGGAINEQFF	TGTGCCAGCAGTTATAGCGGGGGGGCGATCAATGAGCAGTTCTTC
TRBJ2-7	12	.	TRBV9	TRBD1	CASSGDSYEQYF	TGTGCCAGCAGCGGGGACAGCTACGAGCAGTACTTC
TRBJ2-5	13	.	TRBV6-5	TRBD1	CASTRTGAETQYF	TGTGCCAGCACCCGGACAGGAGCAGAGACCCAGTACTTC
TRBJ1-1	14	once	TRBV3-1/TRBV3-2	TRBD1	CASRRDSLNTEAFF	TGTGCCAGCAGACGGGACAGTCTTAACACTGAAGCTTTCTTT
TRBJ1-1	18	.	TRBV11-2	TRBD1	CASSLGLGQGARGTEAFF	TGTGCCAGCAGCTTAGGACTGGGACAGGGGGCGCGAGGAACTGAAGCTTTCTTT
TRBJ1-5	17	.	TRBV28	TRBD1	CASSLFSTGGGNQPQHF	TGTGCCAGCAGTTTATTTAGTACAGGGGGTGGCAATCAGCCCCAGCATTTT
TRBJ2-3	16	.	TRBV7-2	TRBD1	CASSLAHDRGTDTQYF	TGTGCCAGCAGCTTAGCGCACGACAGGGGCACAGATACGCAGTATTTT
TRBJ1-5	14	once	TRBV7-2	.	CASSPGGRTEPQHF	TGTGCCAGCAGCCCCGGGGGTCGGACGGAGCCCCAGCATTTT
TRBJ1-4	16	.	TRBV4-1	.	CASSQEVATVNEKLFF	TGCGCCAGCAGCCAAGAGGTCGCCACGGTTAATGAAAAACTGTTTTTT
TRBJ1-3	15	.	TRBV27	.	CASSLSNRPGNTIYF	TGTGCCAGCAGTTTATCAAACAGGCCCGGAAACACCATATATTTT
TRBJ2-5	14	.	TRBV10-3	TRBD1	CATQTGQTTGTQYF	TGTGCCACCCAGACGGGACAGACAACCGGGACCCAGTACTTC
TRBJ1-1	17	.	TRBV4-3	TRBD1	CASSHQGADPMNTEAFF	TGCGCCAGCAGCCATCAGGGGGCGGACCCGATGAACACTGAAGCTTTCTTT
TRBJ1-1	16	.	TRBV7-9	.	CASSNSGPGGSTEAFF	TGTGCCAGCAGCAACTCGGGCCCCGGAGGGAGCACTGAAGCTTTCTTT
TRBJ1-4	15	few	TRBV5-5	.	CASSFRSDGLLGLFF	TGTGCCAGCAGCTTCCGCTCGGACGGGCTACTAGGACTGTTTTTT
TRBJ2-1	15	.	TRBV7-2	TRBD1	CASTYDRGPYNEQFF	TGTGCCAGCACCTACGACAGGGGGCCCTACAATGAGCAGTTCTTC
TRBJ2-3	13	.	TRBV5-8	.	CASSLIRMDTQYF	TGTGCCAGCAGCTTGATCAGGATGGATACGCAGTATTTT